These 24 T cell receptor beta chains share one sample of origin, sequenced in a study of blood T cell repertoires in COVID-19. The data were produced by immunoSEQ multiplex PCR, yet TCRdb's version contains in-frame clones alone and is incomplete. The sample lists a few hundred thousand clones, around 86% seen once, with 10% to 15% in the top ten. The specimen sequenced was peripheral blood. These TCRs come from a man at least 80 years old with acute or convalescent COVID-19.

The J gene is TRBJ1-1, the V gene TRBV19; D possibly corresponds to TRBD1 (5 bases). Trimming removed 3 bases at V and 0 bases at J, with 14 bases between. Germline V gene sequence: CDR1 LNHDA, CDR2 SQIVND (reference sequence). This CDR3 is built from 16 residues. The CDR3 sequence is CASSIVGGIMNTEAFF. The CDR3, as DNA: TGTGCCAGTAGTATTGTCGGGGGGATCATGAACACTGAAGCTTTCTTT.

This clone was seen just once. The chain is built from TRBV4-2 and TRBJ1-4, with D perhaps matching TRBD1 (5 bases). V was trimmed by 4 bases and J by 0 bases, leaving 9 bases between them. Germline loops: CDR1 LGHNA, CDR2 YNFKEQ. The CDR3 spans 15 residues. CDR3 loop: CASSPETATNEKLFF. CDR3 DNA: TGTGCCAGCAGCCCAGAGACAGCAACTAATGAAAAACTGTTTTTT.

The CDR3, as DNA: TGTGCCAGCAGCCAGGGAACTGGACATACGTTCGATCGCGCCAATCAGCCCCAGCATTTT. Translation: CASSQGTGHTFDRANQPQHF. The rearrangement joins TRBV3-1 (or the pseudogene TRBV3-2) to TRBJ1-5; a possible D gene is TRBD1 (5 bases). The V gene lost 3 bases and the J gene lost 3 bases, with 27 bases spanning the gap. Germline CDR1 and CDR2: LGHDT and YNNKEL (reference sequence). This CDR3 has 20 amino acids.

The rearrangement uses TRBV7-9 and TRBJ2-1; possible D gene TRBD2, 5 bases. There are 14 residues in the CDR3. Trimming shortened V by 5 bases and J by 5 bases, and 13 bases separated the two germline ends. Germline lookup yields CDR1 SEHNR and CDR2 FQNEAQ (reference sequence). CDR3 sequence reads: CASSLLGRDNEQFF. The CDR3 region has the DNA TGTGCCAGCAGCCTACTAGGGCGGGACAATGAGCAGTTCTTC.

V gene TRBV3-1 (or the pseudogene TRBV3-2) combines with J gene TRBJ2-1; 9 bases are a match to TRBD2. Germline V gene data show CDR1 as LGHDT and CDR2 as YNNKEL (reference sequence). The ends lost 8 bases at V and 0 bases at J; junction bases unmatched: 14. The CDR3 contains 18 residues. Written as DNA, the CDR3 is TGTGCCAGCTCCACCTATTTGGCTAGCGGGGCCTCCTACAATGAGCAGTTCTTC. Translating gives CASSTYLASGASYNEQFF.

This chain links TRBV5-5 with TRBJ2-2; 11 bases are a match to TRBD1. This CDR3 comprises 15 residues. Germline V gene lookup returns CDR1 SGHKS and CDR2 YYEKEE (reference sequence). V lost 7 bases to trimming and J lost 5 bases; unmatched junction nucleotides: 7. CDR3 DNA: TGTGCCAGCCGACAGGACAGGGGGCAGACCGGGGAGCTGTTTTTT. Translating it yields CASRQDRGQTGELFF.

The chain joins TRBV21-1 to TRBJ2-7; the table's D call of TRBD1 was not tested on the DNA. TRBV21-1 counts as a pseudogene. CDR3 size: 15 residues. For the CDR3, the DNA is TGTGCCGGACGACCGGCAGGGGGCCTATCCTACGAGCAGTACTTC. Protein sequence: CAGRPAGGLSYEQYF.

The J gene is TRBJ1-1, the V gene TRBV20-1, with D uncertain. This CDR3 contains 9 residues. Germline V gene lookup returns CDR1 DFQATT and CDR2 SNEGSKA (reference sequence). V lost 1 base to trimming and J lost 9 bases, with 3 bases between them. CDR3 DNA sequence: TGCAGTGCTAGAGGGCAAGCTTTCTTT. Its translation: CSARGQAFF.

This clone has a single count. The chain couples TRBV2 to TRBJ2-5, with D hard to call. Trimming took off 4 bases at V and 4 bases at J, with 4 bases between the two ends. Germline CDR1 reads SNHLY; CDR2 reads FYNNEI. CDR3 size: 11 residues. The CDR3 here is CASSARETQYF. The DNA of the CDR3 is TGTGCCAGCAGTGCGAGAGAGACCCAGTACTTC.

V and J are TRBV24-1 and TRBJ2-1; 9 bases line up with TRBD2. The CDR3 loop spans 16 amino acids. Germline loops: CDR1 KGHDR, CDR2 SFDVKD. The J segment lost 7 bases and the V segment lost 3 bases, leaving 9 bases of the junction unmatched. The CDR3 sequence is CATSDPSGGSMNEQFF. CDR3 DNA sequence: TGTGCCACCAGTGATCCAAGCGGGGGGTCGATGAATGAGCAGTTCTTC.

The V gene is TRBV9, the J gene TRBJ1-1; 8 nucleotides match TRBD1. The CDR3 runs 14 residues. J gave up 1 base and V 4 bases, and 3 bases lay outside the gene matches. Germline V lookup: CDR1 SGDLS, CDR2 YYNGEE. CDR3 sequence (DNA): TGTGCCAGCAGCTACCAGGGGGCGAACACTGAAGCTTTCTTT. Translating gives CASSYQGANTEAFF.

Written as DNA, the CDR3 is TGTGCCAGCAGGGGACAATCTAGAACTGAAGCTTTCTTT. Its translation is CASRGQSRTEAFF. The chain uses TRBV25-1 and TRBJ1-1; tentative D call: TRBD1 (6 bases). With 6 bases removed from V and 5 bases from J, the gap between germline ends came to 13 bases. Per the germline V gene, CDR1 is MGHDK and CDR2 is SYGVNS. The CDR3 extends over 13 amino acids. The full variable domain, with the rest looked up from reference TRBV25-1 and TRBJ1-1, is EADIYQTPRYLVIGTGKKITLECSQTMGHDKMYWYQQDPGMELHLIHYSYGVNSTEKGDLSSESTVSRIRTEHFPLTLESARPSHTSQYLCASRGQSRTEAFFGQGTRLTVV.

The chain joins TRBV7-6 to TRBJ2-1; D may be TRBD2 (6 bases). Between the trimmed V and J ends, which lost 1 base and 13 bases, there was a span of 20 bases. CDR1 is SGHVS, CDR2 FNYEAQ, per germline. CDR3 length equals 15 residues. CDR3 DNA: TGTGCCAGCAGCTTAGGCCCTGATTCGGGACTCCAACAGTTCTTC. It codes for CASSLGPDSGLQQFF.

The chain is built from TRBV19 and TRBJ2-1; 8 bases fit TRBD2. The CDR3 contains 13 residues. The germline V gene encodes CDR1 LNHDA and CDR2 SQIVND (reference sequence). Losses at the gene ends were 6 bases for V and 5 bases for J; bases not matched to a gene: 3. The CDR3 spells CASRGGGNNEQFF. CDR3 DNA: TGTGCCAGTAGGGGCGGGGGGAACAATGAGCAGTTCTTC.

The chain is built from TRBV3-1 (or the pseudogene TRBV3-2) and TRBJ2-4; 13 bases align to TRBD2. CDR1 is LGHDT, CDR2 YNNKEL, per germline (reference sequence). The CDR3 is 17 residues long. The ends lost 1 base at V and 2 bases at J; junction bases unmatched: 2. The CDR3 bases are TGTGCCAGCAGCCAAGGGACTAGCGGGAGTTCCAAAAACATTCAGTACTTC. This translates into CASSQGTSGSSKNIQYF.

This chain connects TRBV28 to TRBJ1-2; a possible D gene is TRBD1 (6 bases). CDR3 length equals 14 residues. Germline V gives CDR1 MDHEN, CDR2 SYDVKM. Trimming removed 7 bases from V and 6 bases from J, with 18 bases in between. The CDR3 DNA is TGTGCCAGCACCAGGGGAAGGGAGAGGGATGGCTACACCTTC. Protein: CASTRGRERDGYTF.

This clone is a singleton in its sample. This chain joins TRBV4-2 and TRBJ2-7; the match to TRBD2 covers 7 bases. Trimming cost V 0 bases and J 4 bases; bases outside gene matches: 6. Germline CDR1 LGHNA, CDR2 YNFKEQ. This CDR3 spans 15 amino acids. The CDR3, as DNA: TGTGCCAGCAGCCAAGAGGCCCTAGCGGAGTACGAGCAGTACTTC. It codes for CASSQEALAEYEQYF.

V usage is TRBV4-2 and J usage is TRBJ2-7; 10 bases match TRBD2. Germline values: CDR1 LGHNA, CDR2 YNFKEQ. There are 19 residues in the CDR3. Germline trimming cut 0 bases from V and 7 bases from J; bases unmatched to any gene: 18. The CDR3 here is CASSQDEASGGAFRSEQYF. The DNA for the CDR3 is TGTGCCAGCAGCCAAGATGAGGCTAGCGGGGGCGCCTTTCGGTCAGAGCAGTACTTC.

The chain combines TRBV5-1 with TRBJ1-1; TRBD1 is a possible D gene (5 bases). The CDR3 contains 14 residues. Germline V gene sequence: CDR1 SGHRS, CDR2 YFSETQ. Trimming removed 0 bases from V and 4 bases from J, with 10 bases in between. CDR3 DNA: TGCGCCAGCAGCTTGGAAGGGGCGCCCACTGAAGCTTTCTTT. Its protein is CASSLEGAPTEAFF. The variable domain in full, completed from reference TRBV5-1 and TRBJ1-1, reads KAGVTQTPRYLIKTRGQQVTLSCSPISGHRSVSWYQQTPGQGLQFLFEYFSETQRNKGNFPGRFSGRQFSNSRSEMNVSTLELGDSALYLCASSLEGAPTEAFFGQGTRLTVV.

This clone has just one count. CDR3 bases: TGTGCCAGCAGTTGGGGGGGGGCGGAACATAGCAATCAGCCCCAGCATTTT. It translates to CASSWGGAEHSNQPQHF. The chain carries TRBV2 and TRBJ1-5; D is perhaps TRBD1 (6 bases). The CDR3 is made up of 17 amino acids. Trimming stripped 5 bases from V and 0 bases from J, with 17 bases between. Per germline, CDR1 SNHLY and CDR2 FYNNEI. The entire variable domain, with the rest obtained from reference TRBV2 and TRBJ1-5, is as follows: EPEVTQTPSHQVTQMGQEVILRCVPISNHLYFYWYRQILGQKVEFLVSFYNNEISEKSEIFDDQFSVERPDGSNFTLKIRSTKLEDSAMYFCASSWGGAEHSNQPQHFGDGTRLSIL.

V is TRBV3-1 (or the pseudogene TRBV3-2) and J is TRBJ1-6; D not resolved. This CDR3 contains 13 residues. V dropped 2 bases and J dropped 9 bases, with 8 bases sitting between them. Germline V CDR1 and CDR2: LGHDT, YNNKEL (reference sequence). Here the CDR3 reads CASSQNEASPLHF. The CDR3 coding sequence is TGTGCCAGCAGCCAAAATGAGGCTTCACCCCTCCACTTT.

This clone was seen just once. V usage is TRBV24-1 and J usage is TRBJ2-6; TRBD2 matches at 14 bases. V shed 3 bases and J 3 bases; nucleotides not matched to a gene: 3. This CDR3 is 18 amino acids long. Per germline, CDR1 KGHDR and CDR2 SFDVKD. The CDR3 reads CATSDGTSGSGGANVLTF. CDR3 nucleotides: TGTGCCACCAGTGATGGGACTAGCGGGAGCGGTGGGGCCAACGTCCTGACTTTC.

The chain couples TRBV9 to TRBJ1-6; 8 bases line up with TRBD1. In germline, CDR1 is SGDLS, CDR2 YYNGEE. This CDR3 has 19 amino acids. J gave up 2 bases and V 0 bases, and 10 bases lay outside the gene matches. CDR3 in amino acids: CASSVVGATGGTYNSPLHF. The CDR3 DNA is TGTGCCAGCAGCGTAGTGGGGGCCACAGGGGGAACCTATAATTCACCCCTCCACTTT. The full variable domain, rest sourced from reference TRBV9 and TRBJ1-6, is DSGVTQTPKHLITATGQRVTLRCSPRSGDLSVYWYQQSLDQGLQFLIQYYNGEERAKGNILERFSAQQFPDLHSELNLSSLELGDSALYFCASSVVGATGGTYNSPLHFGNGTRLTVT.

A few counts support this clone. The chain is built from TRBV19 and TRBJ2-1; maybe TRBD1 (6 bases). The CDR3 is made up of 15 amino acids. In germline, CDR1 is LNHDA, CDR2 SQIVND (reference sequence). Trimming pared 5 bases from V and 5 bases from J, leaving 16 bases between. In DNA form, the CDR3 reads TGTGCCAGTAGTTCCCAGGGGAAGCTCCACAATGAGCAGTTCTTC. Protein sequence: CASSSQGKLHNEQFF.